This passage covers 19 T cell receptor beta chains from one sample sequenced in a study of blood T cell repertoires in COVID-19 (dated by TCRdb to 2020 to 2021). Preparation of the library involved the immunoSEQ multiplex PCR assay. TCRdb retrieved this table from immuneACCESS and kept in-frame rearrangements only. Not all clones are present; in checked studies, unresolved V genes account for under half, and no reason is known for the remainder. For this sample there are roughly 220,000 clones; 85% to 90% appear just once. Roughly 14% of the sample rests with the top ten. The sample consisted of PBMCs or T cells enriched from blood (not recorded which). Every receptor here comes from a woman aged 45-65 years with acute COVID-19.

CDR3 coding DNA: TGTGCCAGCAGCTCCGGGACAGGGATGGTTGGCGAGCAGTACTTC. Protein sequence: CASSSGTGMVGEQYF. The V and J genes are TRBV7-2 and TRBJ2-7; 9 nucleotides agree with TRBD1. J was trimmed by 6 bases and V by 4 bases; bases with no gene match: 10. Germline assignment: CDR1 SGHTA and CDR2 FQGNSA. The CDR3 consists of 15 residues.

The chain links TRBV5-4 to TRBJ1-4, with unresolved D. The V gene lost 4 bases and the J gene lost 8 bases, with 18 bases spanning the gap. The CDR3 runs 15 residues. The germline V gene encodes CDR1 SGHNT and CDR2 YYREEE (reference sequence). CDR3 coding DNA: TGTGCCAGCAGCGAGGAGGTTGGTATTGGAGAAAAACTGTTTTTT. As protein: CASSEEVGIGEKLFF.

V gene TRBV20-1 combines with J gene TRBJ1-3; unclear D gene. V lost 3 bases to trimming and J lost 4 bases, with 10 bases between them. The CDR3 runs to 13 residues. Germline values: CDR1 DFQATT, CDR2 SNEGSKA (reference sequence). The DNA of the CDR3 is TGCAGTGCTAGTTCGGGGAGGGGAAACACCATATATTTT. Translating it yields CSASSGRGNTIYF.

A few counts support this clone. The V gene is TRBV6-5, the J gene TRBJ2-7; D remains unclear. The CDR3 loop spans 13 amino acids. The V gene lost 2 bases and the J gene lost 1 base, with 6 bases spanning the gap. Germline CDR1 is MNHEY and CDR2 is SVGAGI. CDR3 loop: CASSYRESYEQYF. CDR3 DNA sequence: TGTGCCAGCAGTTACAGAGAGTCCTACGAGCAGTACTTC.

The V gene is TRBV27, the J gene TRBJ1-4; no firm D call. Germline-derived CDR1 and CDR2 are MNHEY and SMNVEV (reference sequence). This CDR3 region has 15 residues. Trimming removed 3 bases at V and 1 base at J, with 9 bases between. Written as DNA, the CDR3 is TGTGCCAGCAGTTTGACGAGGATAACTAATGAAAAACTGTTTTTT. Its protein is CASSLTRITNEKLFF.

The V and J genes are TRBV5-1 and TRBJ2-1; 13 bases align to TRBD2. After removal of 4 bases from V and 0 bases from J, the junction contained 10 bases not matched to a gene. The CDR3 has 19 residues. Germline CDR1 is SGHRS and CDR2 is YFSETQ. Here the CDR3 DNA reads TGCGCCAGCAGCAGTCCCGGGACTAGCGGGACCAGCTCCTACAATGAGCAGTTCTTC. Protein sequence: CASSSPGTSGTSSYNEQFF.

V is TRBV13 and J is TRBJ2-6; 7 positions match TRBD1. The CDR3 is 16 amino acids. Per germline, CDR1 PRHDT and CDR2 FYEKMQ (reference sequence). J was trimmed by 4 bases and V by 4 bases; bases with no gene match: 7. This CDR3 is CASSSNRGGGANVLTF. CDR3 DNA sequence: TGTGCCAGCAGCTCCAACAGGGGCGGCGGGGCCAACGTCCTGACTTTC.

The chain has TRBV13 and TRBJ1-4; 9 bases map to TRBD1. This CDR3 has 14 residues. CDR1 and CDR2 from the germline V gene are PRHDT and FYEKMQ (reference sequence). After removal of 8 bases from V and 7 bases from J, the junction contained 8 bases not matched to a gene. The CDR3 nucleotides are TGTGCCAGCGGATCCGGGACAGGGCGTGAAAAACTGTTTTTT. The encoded protein is CASGSGTGREKLFF.

This clone was found once. The V call is TRBV10-2, the J call TRBJ1-5, with D perhaps matching TRBD1 (6 bases). CDR1 and CDR2 (germline): WSHSY, SAAADI. Between the trimmed V and J ends, which lost 3 bases and 0 bases, there was a span of 18 bases. The CDR3 loop spans 18 amino acids. CDR3 region: CASSDFVLVGGSNQPQHF. The CDR3 coding sequence is TGCGCCAGCAGTGATTTTGTTTTGGTAGGGGGTAGCAATCAGCCCCAGCATTTT.

For the CDR3, the DNA is TGTGCCTGGGACAGGGGAGGTAGAGATACGCAGTATTTT. Translation: CAWDRGGRDTQYF. This chain connects TRBV30 to TRBJ2-3; 8 nucleotides line up with TRBD1. The CDR3 consists of 13 residues. V shed 5 bases, J shed 5 bases, and the junction held 6 bases outside the gene matches. Germline-derived CDR1 and CDR2 are GTSNPN and SVGIG (reference sequence).

J is TRBJ1-2 and V is TRBV5-1, with TRBD1 matching 8 bases. The CDR3 has 14 residues. From germline, CDR1 is SGHRS and CDR2 YFSETQ. V dropped 4 bases and J dropped 5; count of bases not matched to a gene: 7. CDR3 residues: CASSKGQGQYGYTF. The DNA for the CDR3 is TGCGCCAGCAGCAAAGGACAGGGACAATATGGCTACACCTTC.

The chain recombines TRBV15 with TRBJ2-1; 11 bases agree with TRBD2. After removal of 6 bases from V and 5 bases from J, the junction contained 3 bases not matched to a gene. The length of the CDR3 is 14 residues. Germline CDR1 LNHNV, CDR2 YYDKDF (reference sequence). CDR3 bases: TGTGCCACCAGAACTAGCGGGGGAAACAATGAGCAGTTCTTC. Translating gives CATRTSGGNNEQFF.

The rearrangement uses TRBV19 and TRBJ1-5; D ambiguous. Trimming took 3 bases from V and 2 from J, leaving 8 bases between them. Germline CDR1 is LNHDA and CDR2 is SQIVND (reference sequence). This CDR3 is built from 14 residues. Written as DNA, the CDR3 is TGTGCCAGTAGTATGGTACAGCGCAATCAGCCCCAGCATTTT. This gives the protein CASSMVQRNQPQHF.

This clone showed up just a few times. The V call is TRBV28, the J call TRBJ1-2; unclear D gene. V was pared by 5 bases and J by 4 bases, with 8 bases between. The germline V gene encodes CDR1 MDHEN and CDR2 SYDVKM. The CDR3 sequence is 12 residues long. DNA of the CDR3: TGTGCCAGCAGTAATACAGTCTATGGCTACACCTTC. Translation: CASSNTVYGYTF.

V is TRBV9 and J is TRBJ2-3, with D perhaps matching TRBD1 (5 bases). The CDR3 extends over 16 amino acids. Trimming shortened V by 4 bases and J by 0 bases, and 15 bases separated the two germline ends. The germline CDR1 and CDR2 sequences are SGDLS and YYNGEE. For the CDR3, the DNA is TGTGCCAGCAGCCCTTTAGGGGTGACTAGCACAGATACGCAGTATTTT. It translates to CASSPLGVTSTDTQYF.

The V gene is TRBV6-5, the J gene TRBJ2-3; 7 bases are a match to TRBD2. J gave up 2 bases and V 0 bases, and 2 bases lay outside the gene matches. Germline V gives CDR1 MNHEY, CDR2 SVGAGI. The CDR3 contains 15 residues. The CDR3 DNA follows: TGTGCCAGCAGTTACTCAGCGGGGTTCACAGATACGCAGTATTTT. Protein: CASSYSAGFTDTQYF.

V usage is TRBV5-1 and J usage is TRBJ1-4; no clear D gene. The germline V gene has CDR1 SGHRS and CDR2 YFSETQ. Trimming took off 2 bases at V and 0 bases at J, with 5 bases between the two ends. The CDR3 has 14 amino acids. CDR3 bases: TGCGCCAGCAGCTTAGAGTCAACTAATGAAAAACTGTTTTTT. The encoded protein is CASSLESTNEKLFF.

In DNA, the CDR3 is TGTGCCAGCAGTTTAAGGAGCAGGGGCCCGGCAACTAATGAAAAACTGTTTTTT. Translating gives CASSLRSRGPATNEKLFF. The chain links TRBV28 to TRBJ1-4, with a possible D match to TRBD1 (6 bases). CDR1 is MDHEN and CDR2 is SYDVKM in the germline V gene. The CDR3 consists of 18 residues. V was clipped by 2 bases and J by 0 bases, with 16 bases between them.

The chain has TRBV10-3 and TRBJ1-1; D unclear. V lost 6 bases and J lost 1, with 9 bases in between. CDR3 size: 13 residues. Germline V gene lookup returns CDR1 ENHRY and CDR2 SYGVKD. The CDR3 is CAIRGWANTEAFF. Written as DNA, the CDR3 is TGTGCCATCAGGGGTTGGGCGAACACTGAAGCTTTCTTT.